This T cell receptor beta chain was sequenced during a study of a mutant IDH1 vaccine in newly diagnosed glioma. As for the study in general: With temozolomide cycles, or 4-6 weeks after radiotherapy alone, vaccination was started. Radiotherapy, temozolomide, or both had been given previously, and both were given to most. Sex distribution of treated patients was around 62% male and 37.5% female; mean age was around 40 years.

The data were produced by immunoSEQ multiplex PCR, yet TCRdb's version contains in-frame clones alone and is incomplete. Of tens of thousands of clones detected, around 84% appear once; the ten largest clones hold about 4.1%. Stated time point: week 35, safety follow-up. Every vaccination contained 300 ug of the mutant IDH1 20-mer peptide and was paired with topical imiquimod. Every donor had a new WHO grade 3 or 4 astrocytoma that was IDH1-mutant, with loss of nuclear ATRX. This clone was recorded a few times. Its antigen is unknown. V dropped 4 bases and J dropped 1 base, with 10 bases sitting between them. This CDR3 spans 14 amino acids. In germline, CDR1 is SGHNT, CDR2 YENEEA.

The TCR comes from a man between 25 and 39 years old with glioma. The J gene is TRBJ1-1, the V gene TRBV11-3; the D is unclear. The sequencing here drew on PBMCs, taken from a glioma patient whose treatment included an IDH1 peptide vaccine. In DNA form, the CDR3 reads TGTGCCAGCAGCTCTACCGAGGGGAACACTGAAGCTTTCTTT. Protein product: CASSSTEGNTEAFF. Complete variable domain (other parts from reference TRBV11-3 and TRBJ1-1): EAGVVQSPRYKIIEKKQPVAFWCNPISGHNTLYWYLQNLGQGPELLIRYENEEAVDDSQLPKDRFSAERLKGVDSTLKIQPAELGDSAVYLCASSSTEGNTEAFFGQGTRLTVV.